Shown below are 30 T cell receptor beta chains from a single sample sequenced in a study of cytomegalovirus exposure and HLA in healthy donors (dated by TCRdb to 2016 to 2017). The library was prepared using the immunoSEQ multiplex PCR assay. The multiplex PCR relied on a mix of 60 forward primers for TCR Vbeta segments and 13 reverse primers for TCR Jbeta segments. TCRdb limited this immuneACCESS table to in-frame rearrangements with V and J called. A share of clones is missing; checked studies link under half to unresolved V genes, and the rest is unexplained. Recorded for this sample are around 90,000 clones; over 75% of them occurred a single time. The ten largest clones capture roughly 3.8% of the sample. The sample was PBMCs. These receptors were taken from a man aged 45 to 65 in good health and CMV-seronegative.

The gene calls are TRBV6-1 and TRBJ1-2, with a tentative D call TRBD1 (5 bases). The germline CDR1 and CDR2 sequences are MNHNS and SASEGT. This CDR3 region has 13 residues. Trimming cost V 6 bases and J 3 bases, with 11 bases left between them. CDR3 nucleotides: TGTGCCAGCAGCTCCGGGACTCACTATGGCTACACCTTC. Residues: CASSSGTHYGYTF.

The rearrangement links TRBV5-1 to TRBJ1-1; TRBD1 matches 8 bases. The length of the CDR3 is 16 residues. V lost 0 bases and J lost 0; bases outside the gene matches: 4. Germline V gene sequence: CDR1 SGHRS, CDR2 YFSETQ. In nucleotides, the CDR3 is TGCGCCAGCAGCTTGGGTCAGGGGGCCATGAACACTGAAGCTTTCTTT. The encoded protein is CASSLGQGAMNTEAFF.

The chain couples TRBV5-1 to TRBJ1-1; D is perhaps TRBD1 (5 bases). V gave up 3 bases and J gave up 5 bases, with 17 bases separating them. Per the germline V gene, CDR1 is SGHRS and CDR2 is YFSETQ. CDR3 size: 15 residues. DNA of the CDR3: TGCGCCAGCAGCTCCCAGGACCCCGGGGGAACTGAAGCTTTCTTT. It codes for CASSSQDPGGTEAFF.

The chain joins TRBV6-1 to TRBJ1-1, with D possibly being TRBD1 (5 bases). This CDR3 spans 11 amino acids. Germline V CDR1 and CDR2: MNHNS, SASEGT. The V gene lost 5 bases and the J gene lost 11 bases, with 12 bases spanning the gap. Here the CDR3 reads CASSYQGKAFF. CDR3 bases: TGTGCCAGCAGTTACCAGGGTAAGGCTTTCTTT.

Regarding this clone: Germline is not matched at one junction end, which may reflect a read error. This chain joins TRBV7-9 and TRBJ2-7; possibly TRBD2 for D (5 bases). This CDR3 is built from 12 residues. Germline assignment: CDR1 SEHNR and CDR2 FQNEAQ (reference sequence). DNA for the CDR3: TGTTCCAGCAGCTTAGTGAGTAGGGAGATTTACTTC. Its translation: CSSSLVSREIYF.

The CDR3 reads CASSLGQGAGEQYF. DNA of the CDR3: TGTGCCAGCAGCTTAGGGCAGGGGGCGGGCGAGCAGTACTTC. The chain employs TRBV7-9 and TRBJ2-7; 8 bases are shared with TRBD1. After removal of 1 base from V and 6 bases from J, the junction contained 5 bases not matched to a gene. The germline CDR1 and CDR2 sequences are SEHNR and FQNEAQ (reference sequence). CDR3 size: 14 residues.

The chain has TRBV5-4 and TRBJ2-5; 10 bases align to TRBD2. J gave up 3 bases and V 5 bases, and 13 bases lay outside the gene matches. The CDR3 sequence is 17 residues long. CDR1 is SGHNT, CDR2 YYREEE, per germline (reference sequence). The CDR3 sequence is CASRGGLAGEIEETQYF. Here the CDR3 DNA reads TGTGCCAGCAGGGGGGGGCTAGCGGGAGAGATTGAAGAGACCCAGTACTTC.

The chain couples TRBV29-1 to TRBJ1-2, with TRBD1 matching over 8 bases. The CDR3 consists of 16 residues. Per the germline V gene, CDR1 is SQVTM and CDR2 is ANQGSEA. V dropped 5 bases and J dropped 4; count of bases not matched to a gene: 15. Written as DNA, the CDR3 is TGCAGCGTTTATTTAACCGGCCGGGACAGGATCTATGGCTACACCTTC. It encodes CSVYLTGRDRIYGYTF.

The CDR3 DNA follows: TGTGCCAGCAGTTTATTGAGTACTAGGAACGATGAGCAGTTCTTC. Its translation is CASSLLSTRNDEQFF. The rearrangement links TRBV28 to TRBJ2-1; tentative D call: TRBD2 (5 bases). Germline CDR1 reads MDHEN; CDR2 reads SYDVKM. CDR3 size: 15 residues. V was cut by 1 base and J by 8 bases, with 15 bases left in between. The whole variable domain, remainder taken from reference TRBV28 and TRBJ2-1, is DVKVTQSSRYLVKRTGEKVFLECVQDMDHENMFWYRQDPGLGLRLIYFSYDVKMKEKGDIPEGYSVSREKKERFSLILESASTNQTSMYLCASSLLSTRNDEQFFGPGTRLTVL.

The chain has TRBV6-5 and TRBJ1-2, with D perhaps matching TRBD1 (6 bases). Germline lookup yields CDR1 MNHEY and CDR2 SVGAGI. Trimming shortened V by 6 bases and J by 8 bases, and 16 bases separated the two germline ends. The CDR3 is 13 residues long. In nucleotides, the CDR3 is TGTGCCAGCAGCTTGATGACAGGTAGAGGCTACACCTTC. This encodes CASSLMTGRGYTF.

J is TRBJ2-2 and V is TRBV9; no definite D call. Germline CDR1 is SGDLS and CDR2 is YYNGEE. V was shortened by 2 bases and J by 7 bases, with 6 bases between the two germline ends. This CDR3 region has 12 residues. The CDR3 sequence: CASSVRRGELFF. In DNA form, the CDR3 reads TGTGCCAGCAGCGTCAGGCGCGGGGAGCTGTTTTTT.

The rearrangement links TRBV28 to TRBJ1-5; D gene ambiguous. This CDR3 contains 12 residues. V shed 5 bases and J shed 9 bases, with 11 bases lying between them. Germline loops: CDR1 MDHEN, CDR2 SYDVKM. This CDR3 reads CASSPPRGPQHF. In DNA, the CDR3 is TGTGCCAGCAGTCCACCCCGAGGGCCCCAGCATTTT.

This clone was seen just once. V gene TRBV30 combines with J gene TRBJ2-5, with 7 bases that match TRBD2. The J call could be wrong; TRBJ2-7 is a better fit for the DNA end. The CDR3 covers 13 residues. Germline assignment: CDR1 GTSNPN and CDR2 SVGIG (reference sequence). The CDR3 here is CAWSVGGAYEQYF. The CDR3 coding sequence is TGTGCCTGGAGTGTGGGGGGGGCCTACGAGCAGTACTTC.

The chain recombines TRBV4-2 with TRBJ2-5; unclear D gene. V was pared by 0 bases and J by 3 bases, with 5 bases between. The CDR3 length is 13 residues. Germline-derived CDR1 and CDR2 are LGHNA and YNFKEQ. CDR3: CASSQDPEETQYF. In DNA form, the CDR3 reads TGTGCCAGCAGCCAAGACCCAGAAGAGACCCAGTACTTC.

Worth noting for this clone: Other DNA sequences within the sample encode an identical CDR3. V gene TRBV29-1 combines with J gene TRBJ2-3; D may be TRBD1 (6 bases). V was pared by 4 bases and J by 3 bases, with 17 bases between. The CDR3 covers 15 residues. Germline CDR1 and CDR2: SQVTM and ANQGSEA. The CDR3 sequence is CSVVQGRVGTDTQYF. The CDR3 nucleotides read TGCAGCGTTGTCCAGGGGCGGGTCGGAACAGATACGCAGTATTTT.

This rearrangement joins TRBV10-3 to TRBJ2-2; 9 bases fit TRBD2. With 8 bases clipped from V and 6 bases from J, the junction kept 10 bases outside the gene matches. The germline V gene has CDR1 ENHRY and CDR2 SYGVKD. The length of the CDR3 is 15 residues. The CDR3 reads CAIAGSGSSAGELFF. For the CDR3, the DNA is TGTGCCATCGCAGGTAGCGGGAGTAGTGCCGGGGAGCTGTTTTTT.

This chain links TRBV6-6 with TRBJ2-7; 7 positions agree with TRBD1. CDR1 is MNHNY and CDR2 is SVGAGI in the germline V gene (reference sequence). J lost 0 bases, V lost 2 bases, and 4 bases had no gene match. CDR3 length: 15 residues. The CDR3 here is CASSYARDSSYEQYF. CDR3 nucleotides: TGTGCCAGCAGTTACGCACGGGACAGCTCCTACGAGCAGTACTTC.

This chain uses TRBV19 with TRBJ1-2; D remains unclear. This CDR3 has 17 amino acids. In germline, CDR1 is LNHDA, CDR2 SQIVND (reference sequence). V dropped 9 bases and J dropped 0 bases, with 23 bases sitting between them. The CDR3 loop is CASQLICHSFTNYGYTF. CDR3 bases: TGTGCCAGCCAACTGATCTGCCACAGCTTTACTAACTATGGCTACACCTTC. The full variable domain, its missing parts supplied by reference TRBV19 and TRBJ1-2, is DGGITQSPKYLFRKEGQNVTLSCEQNLNHDAMYWYRQDPGQGLRLIYYSQIVNDFQKGDIAEGYSVSREKKESFPLTVTSAQKNPTAFYLCASQLICHSFTNYGYTFGSGTRLTVV.

The chain combines TRBV7-6 with TRBJ2-1; tentative D call: TRBD2 (7 bases). The ends were cut back, 6 bases at V and 1 base at J, with 16 bases in the middle. The CDR3 contains 16 residues. Germline values: CDR1 SGHVS, CDR2 FNYEAQ. DNA for the CDR3: TGTGCCAGCAGTCCTACGGGGGGCTTATCCTACAATGAGCAGTTCTTC. Residues: CASSPTGGLSYNEQFF.

V gene TRBV14 combines with J gene TRBJ2-1; the D gene is possibly TRBD2 (5 bases). Trimming removed 4 bases at V and 4 bases at J, with 14 bases between. This CDR3 region has 15 residues. Germline CDR1 and CDR2: SGHDN and FVKESK. CDR3 region: CASSRWTSTYNEQFF. In nucleotides, the CDR3 is TGTGCCAGCAGCCGATGGACTTCTACTTACAATGAGCAGTTCTTC.

This clone was recorded once. V gene TRBV5-1 combines with J gene TRBJ1-3; D perhaps matches TRBD1 (6 bases). CDR3 size: 17 residues. CDR1 is SGHRS, CDR2 YFSETQ, per germline. V lost 4 bases, J lost 2 bases, and 19 bases lay in between. CDR3 DNA: TGCGCCAGCAGCCCCGGAGGGGGGGCGCAGGCTGGAAACACCATATATTTT. As protein: CASSPGGGAQAGNTIYF.

V is TRBV4-2 and J is TRBJ1-1; D is uncertain. Germline V gene lookup returns CDR1 LGHNA and CDR2 YNFKEQ. This CDR3 comprises 13 residues. Trimming pared 1 base from V and 10 bases from J, leaving 13 bases between. The CDR3 bases are TGTGCCAGCAGCCAAGTTGCCAGTGGAGGAGCTTTCTTT. It translates to CASSQVASGGAFF.

This clone occurred a few times. The V and J genes are TRBV28 and TRBJ2-5, with 9 positions matching TRBD2. CDR1 and CDR2 from the germline V gene are MDHEN and SYDVKM. The CDR3 consists of 16 residues. V gave up 2 bases and J gave up 0 bases; unmatched junction bases: 4. The chain's CDR3 is CASSLDLAGHQETQYF. DNA for the CDR3: TGTGCCAGCAGTTTAGACCTAGCGGGACACCAAGAGACCCAGTACTTC.

The rearrangement joins TRBV7-9 to TRBJ1-1; TRBD1 agrees at 9 bases. CDR1 is SEHNR and CDR2 is FQNEAQ in the germline V gene (reference sequence). The CDR3 is 15 amino acids. V gave up 6 bases and J gave up 1 base; unmatched junction bases: 6. The CDR3: CASSIGDRENTEAFF. The CDR3 DNA sequence: TGTGCCAGCAGTATAGGGGACAGGGAGAACACTGAAGCTTTCTTT.

The V and J genes are TRBV6-1 and TRBJ1-1; 8 bases line up with TRBD1. V lost 6 bases to trimming and J lost 5 bases; unmatched junction nucleotides: 11. The CDR3 is 15 residues long. CDR1 MNHNS and CDR2 SASEGT come from the germline V gene. The CDR3 DNA is TGTGCCAGCAGCTCAAGGACAGGGAGGAAGACTGAAGCTTTCTTT. Its protein product is CASSSRTGRKTEAFF.

This clone was recorded a few times. The chain couples TRBV2 to TRBJ2-1; 10 bases line up with TRBD1. The junction had 8 bases not matched to a gene; V was cut back by 8 bases and J by 4 bases. Per the germline V gene, CDR1 is SNHLY and CDR2 is FYNNEI. CDR3 length: 15 amino acids. CDR3 bases: TGTGCCAGCGAAGGGACAGGGGAATCATACAATGAGCAGTTCTTC. Its protein product is CASEGTGESYNEQFF.

CDR3 sequence (DNA): TGTGCCAGCAGCCAAGATGGAACTCACAGGGTGAGAGCTTTCTTT. It is translated as CASSQDGTHRVRAFF. The chain employs TRBV4-2 and TRBJ1-1; tentative D call: TRBD1 (6 bases). V lost 0 bases to trimming and J lost 10 bases, with 18 bases between them. The germline CDR1 and CDR2 sequences are LGHNA and YNFKEQ. The CDR3 spans 15 residues.

Remarks on this clone: An end of the junction differs from the germline gene, which may be a read error. This rearrangement joins TRBV6-4 to TRBJ2-3; 8 nucleotides agree with TRBD2. The CDR3 totals 14 residues. CDR1 is MRHNA, CDR2 SNTAGT, per germline. The CDR3 reads CASSHSGGTDTQYF. The CDR3 DNA is TGTGCCAGCAGTCACTCGGGGGGGACAGATACGCAGTATTTT.

Turning to this clone: Other DNA sequences in this sample translate to the same CDR3. The chain carries TRBV12-5 and TRBJ2-5, with 7 positions matching TRBD2. CDR1 and CDR2 from the germline V gene are LGHNT and FRNRAP. The CDR3 runs to 17 residues. V lost 4 bases, J lost 2 bases, and 13 bases stayed unmatched. The chain's CDR3 is CASGSLRATSRQETQYF. For the CDR3, the DNA is TGTGCTAGTGGTTCCCTTCGTGCGACTAGCAGACAAGAGACCCAGTACTTC.

This chain connects TRBV28 to TRBJ1-1, with 9 positions matching TRBD1. This CDR3 spans 14 amino acids. The J segment lost 5 bases and the V segment lost 2 bases, leaving 3 bases of the junction unmatched. The germline CDR1 and CDR2 sequences are MDHEN and SYDVKM. As DNA, the CDR3 is TGTGCCAGCAGTTTAGGGACAGGGAAAACTGAAGCTTTCTTT. Protein product: CASSLGTGKTEAFF.